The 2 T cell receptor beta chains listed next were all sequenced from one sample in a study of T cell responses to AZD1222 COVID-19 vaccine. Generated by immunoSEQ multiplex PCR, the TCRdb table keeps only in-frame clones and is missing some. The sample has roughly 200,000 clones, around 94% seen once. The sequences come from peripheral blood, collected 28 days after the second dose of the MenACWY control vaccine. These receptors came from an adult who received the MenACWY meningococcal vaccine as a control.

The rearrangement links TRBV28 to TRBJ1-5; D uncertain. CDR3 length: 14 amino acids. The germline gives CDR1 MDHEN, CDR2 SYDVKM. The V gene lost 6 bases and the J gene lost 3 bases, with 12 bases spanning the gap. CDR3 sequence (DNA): TGTGCCAGCAGCTCCCGGGAGGACAATCAGCCCCAGCATTTT. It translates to CASSSREDNQPQHF.

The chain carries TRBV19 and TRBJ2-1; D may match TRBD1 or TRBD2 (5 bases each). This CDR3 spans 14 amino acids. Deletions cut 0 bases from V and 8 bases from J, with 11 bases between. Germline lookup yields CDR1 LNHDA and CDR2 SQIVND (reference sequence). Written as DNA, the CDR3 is TGTGCCAGTAGTATAGATCTGGGACGGGATGAGCAGTTCTTC. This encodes CASSIDLGRDEQFF.